This TCR beta chain was identified during a study of beta chain features in type 1 diabetes. Comments on this clone: The antigen is undetermined.

Since all of the isolated RNA was reverse transcribed, expressed TCRB transcripts were what got sequenced. Here immunoSEQ multiplex PCR was the method, and the copy in TCRdb shows in-frame clones only, minus some. The data contain 150,000 or so clones, roughly a tenth of them singletons. After removal of 3 bases from V and 0 bases from J, the junction contained 1 base not matched to a gene. Germline V gene sequence: CDR1 SGHTA, CDR2 FQGNSA. The CDR3 has 14 amino acids. Study-wide findings and caveats: Still unanswered here is whether HLA type influences TCRB rearrangement. PCR might favor shorter templates, equally in patients and controls.

This chain uses TRBV7-2 with TRBJ2-7; TRBD1 matches at 8 bases. What was sequenced was central memory CD4+ T cells from blood. This TCR derives from a man between 18 and 35 years old in good health. The CDR3 DNA reads TGTGCCAGCAGCTTCGGGACAGGCTCCTACGAGCAGTACTTC. Translated, it gives CASSFGTGSYEQYF.